This T cell receptor beta chain is from a study of T-cell reconstitution after alpha-beta-depleted transplantation in children (dated by TCRdb to about 2016). For the study in its entirety: Using TCR repertoire profiling, the study followed T-cell immune reconstitution in a quantitative way in children after TCRalphabeta/CD19-depleted allogeneic hematopoietic cell transplantation. Summary of the overall study and its limitations: The apparently early recovery of alphabetaT-cell counts about two months after transplant reportedly depended on only several hundred rapidly expanded clones that came from non-depleted graft cells. In some patients, the high TCRbeta diversity seen at day 60 was put down to recipient T cells and intrathymic progenitors that had survived conditioning. Over subsequent months, a decline in hyperexpanded clone frequencies was noted, and after one year, T-cell counts and TCRbeta diversity were mostly ascribed to newly produced T cells.

Concerning this clonotype: Its cognate antigen has yet to be identified. There are no base qualities to consult, and no much larger clone falls within one base.

V was cut back by 3 bases and J by 1 base, leaving a gap of 17 bases between them. Via the germline V gene (reference sequence), CDR1 is DFQATT and CDR2 SNEGSKA. The CDR3 holds 16 amino acids from the cysteine to the phenylalanine. The DNA shown is the 48-base CDR3, in frame from base 1. Per the publication, the treatment or condition label means: allogeneic hematopoietic cell transplantation with graft depleted of TCRalphabeta T cells and CD19 B cells. Transplant recipients were children who received TCRalphabeta/CD19-depleted allogeneic hematopoietic cell grafts. The library was obtained by PCR. Data came from an Illumina HiSeq 2500. TCR library preparation used molecular barcoding, with unique molecular identifiers applied to normalize quantification of the TCRbeta repertoire. In-frame beta chains were kept once TCRdb had trimmed the public reads at Q25 with fastp and called clones with MiXCR. Each record represents a unique CDR3 protein, reported with the most common genes and DNA among its rows. The sample profile shows a few hundred thousand distinct CDR3 sequences; about 24% of them were found once. The top ten clones comprise 4% to 6% of the sample.

The chain is made from TRBV20-1 and TRBJ2-3; the D gene is unclear. The source is a female patient aged 2-9 years who had a stem cell transplant for congenital amegakaryocytic thrombocytopenia, so the T cells may come from the graft donor. The source was PBMCs, mostly from graft donor cells, collected 360 days after TCRalphabeta/CD19-depleted stem cell transplant. The nucleotides read TGCAGTGCTAGCCTTTGGGTCCCCGGCCGCACAGATACGCAGTATTTT. This translates into CSASLWVPGRTDTQYF.